This record covers a single T cell receptor beta chain. Its matching antigen is unknown. Assay: immunoSEQ multiplex PCR; the TCRdb copy retains only in-frame clones and omits some. The top ten clones hold more than 9% of a sample with roughly 19,000 clones, 87% of them seen once. This sample is part of a study of T cells in localized non-small cell lung cancer. Study-level points and caveats: Adjacent lung was found to contain a median around 58 of the top 100 tumor clones.

The receptor's source is a man aged 35 to 69 with stage II squamous cell lung carcinoma. The sample consisted of PBMCs, taken before any cancer treatment.

CDR3 nucleotide sequence: TGTGCCAGCAGCATATCTAGCGGCCTTGGTGAGACCCAGTACTTC. This sequence encodes CASSISSGLGETQYF. The chain uses TRBV5-4 and TRBJ2-5; 7 bases map to TRBD2. V lost 4 bases to trimming and J lost 5 bases; unmatched junction nucleotides: 11. Germline V gene data show CDR1 as SGHNT and CDR2 as YYREEE (reference sequence). The CDR3 loop spans 15 amino acids.